A selection of T cell receptor beta chains follows, all from one sample in a study of regulatory T cells in long-lasting Graves disease. TCRdb independently ran MiXCR on the multiplex PCR reads; one entry per CDR3 protein. Of around 400,000 distinct CDR3 sequences in the sample, about 23% were seen once. The specimen comprised peripheral blood mononuclear cells (PBMCs), sampled when the disease was refractory, from a patient treated with antithyroid drugs. The receptors come from a woman between 40 and 50 years old with Graves disease. Both conserved end residues are part of each CDR3. D genes are given only for firm matches. Some rows mark clone size as missing; the rest say once, few, many or name a class of expanded clone.

D: TRBD1; J: TRBJ1-3; V: TRBV5-1; size: few; CDR3: CASSPGQLSGNTIYF; DNA: TGCGCCAGCAGCCCGGGACAGCTCTCTGGAAACACCATATATTTT
D: TRBD1; J: TRBJ1-1; V: TRBV18; size: NA; CDR3: CASSMLMDRRTEAFF; DNA: TGTGCCAGCTCAATGTTAATGGACAGGCGAACTGAAGCTTTCTTT
D: TRBD2; J: TRBJ2-7; V: TRBV28; size: many; CDR3: CASKPRTGGGPYEQYF; DNA: TGTGCCAGCAAACCACGGACGGGGGGAGGCCCCTACGAGCAGTACTTC
D: TRBD1; J: TRBJ1-5; V: TRBV20-1; size: many; CDR3: CSAGQSNQPQHF; DNA: TGCAGTGCGGGACAGAGCAATCAGCCCCAGCATTTT
D: NA; J: TRBJ1-6; V: TRBV27; size: many; CDR3: CASSPRMSSYNSPLHF; DNA: TGTGCCAGCAGTCCGCGAATGAGCTCCTATAATTCACCCCTCCACTTT
D: TRBD2; J: TRBJ2-1; V: TRBV20-1; size: NA; CDR3: CSAGRLAGGLEQFF; DNA: TGCAGTGCTGGCCGACTAGCGGGAGGCCTCGAGCAGTTCTTC
D: NA; J: TRBJ2-2; V: TRBV3-1; size: NA; CDR3: CASSQAGRTTGELFF; DNA: TGTGCCAGCAGCCAAGCGGGACGGACCACCGGGGAGCTGTTTTTT
D: NA; J: TRBJ1-2; V: TRBV6-9; size: many; CDR3: CASSYRTDRYTF; DNA: TGTGCCAGCAGTTACCGGACGGATCGCTACACCTTC
D: NA; J: TRBJ1-5; V: TRBV27; size: NA; CDR3: CASSSRWDRLKGNQPQHF; DNA: TGTGCCAGCAGTTCCCGGTGGGACCGCCTGAAAGGCAATCAGCCCCAGCATTTT
D: NA; J: TRBJ1-2; V: TRBV29-1; size: many; CDR3: CSVIRGFGGYTF; DNA: TGCAGCGTTATACGGGGCTTCGGCGGCTACACCTTC
D: NA; J: TRBJ2-7; V: TRBV28; size: NA; CDR3: CASRRGAREQYF; DNA: TGTGCCAGCAGGAGGGGTGCCCGCGAGCAGTACTTC
D: NA; J: TRBJ2-5; V: TRBV28; size: few; CDR3: CASSTHLQLQETQYF; DNA: TGTGCCAGCAGTACTCACCTACAACTCCAAGAGACCCAGTACTTC
D: NA; J: TRBJ1-6; V: TRBV29-1; size: NA; CDR3: CSVGGGTGSPLHF; DNA: TGCAGCGTTGGTGGGGGAACAGGGTCACCCCTCCACTTT
D: NA; J: TRBJ2-5; V: TRBV9; size: few; CDR3: CASSAIGVELQETQYF; DNA: TGTGCCAGCAGCGCGATCGGCGTTGAACTCCAAGAGACCCAGTACTTC
D: TRBD1; J: TRBJ1-4; V: TRBV28; size: many; CDR3: CASSYDRDNEKLFF; DNA: TGTGCCAGCAGTTATGACAGGGACAATGAAAAACTGTTTTTT
D: NA; J: TRBJ1-4; V: TRBV20-1; size: many; CDR3: CSAGDISSNEKLFF; DNA: TGCAGTGCTGGCGACATTTCCTCTAATGAAAAACTGTTTTTT
D: NA; J: TRBJ2-2; V: TRBV2; size: many; CDR3: CASSDLRTNTGELFF; DNA: TGTGCCAGCAGTGACTTGCGGACAAACACCGGGGAGCTGTTTTTT
D: TRBD2; J: TRBJ2-7; V: TRBV28; size: many; CDR3: CASSSSYSGESSYEQYF; DNA: TGTGCCAGCAGTTCTTCTTATAGCGGGGAAAGCTCCTACGAGCAGTACTTC
D: NA; J: TRBJ2-2; V: TRBV7-3; size: NA; CDR3: CASSLYHTGELFF; DNA: TGTGCCAGCAGCTTATACCACACCGGGGAGCTGTTTTTT
D: NA; J: TRBJ2-1; V: TRBV12-3/TRBV12-4; size: NA; CDR3: CASSLTTGWYNEQFF; DNA: TGTGCCAGCAGCTTAACTACGGGGTGGTACAATGAGCAGTTCTTC
D: TRBD2; J: TRBJ2-7; V: TRBV10-3; size: many; CDR3: CAISRTSASSYEQYF; DNA: TGTGCCATCAGTCGGACTAGCGCGAGCTCCTACGAGCAGTACTTC
D: TRBD2; J: TRBJ2-2; V: TRBV7-8; size: few; CDR3: CASSLGRLAGTGELFF; DNA: TGTGCCAGCAGCTTAGGCCGACTAGCGGGGACCGGGGAGCTGTTTTTT
D: NA; J: TRBJ2-5; V: TRBV5-1; size: NA; CDR3: CASSLGLAFLETQYF; DNA: TGCGCCAGCAGCTTGGGATTAGCTTTCTTGGAGACCCAGTACTTC
D: TRBD2; J: TRBJ2-7; V: TRBV7-9; size: NA; CDR3: CASSLASIAGYHEQYF; DNA: TGTGCCAGCAGCTTAGCTAGTATAGCGGGTTATCACGAGCAGTACTTC